This T cell receptor beta chain appears in the sequencing data of a study of OX40 agonist ivuxolimab in advanced cancers. Study overall: Ivuxolimab doses were 0.01, 0.1, 0.3, 1.5, 3 or 10 mg/kg every 2 weeks. In three patients, partial responses were observed, one with hepatocellular carcinoma and two with cutaneous melanoma.

Only in-frame clones appear in the TCRdb table, and some are missing; sequencing was by immunoSEQ multiplex PCR. The repertoire holds about 79,000 clones, with about 88% as singletons. Germline V lookup: CDR1 GTSNPN, CDR2 SVGIG (reference sequence). The CDR3 loop spans 13 amino acids. For this clone: Its antigen is currently unknown.

Study-level results: At doses 0.1 to 3.0 mg/kg, CD4+ and CD8+ clones expanded.

Sequenced material: CD4+ or CD8+ T cells sorted from blood, taken in a trial of the OX40 agonist ivuxolimab. The gene calls are TRBV30 and TRBJ2-7; D not certain. This TCR was recovered from an adult with an advanced solid tumor such as melanoma, head and neck, liver or kidney cancer. CDR3 loop: CATRWVSQAEQYF. As DNA, the CDR3 is TGTGCGACACGGTGGGTCAGTCAGGCCGAGCAGTACTTC. Together with reference TRBV30 and TRBJ2-7, the CDR3 gives the full variable domain: SQTIHQWPATLVQPVGSPLSLECTVEGTSNPNLYWYRQAAGRGLQLLFYSVGIGQISSEVPQNLSASRPQDRQFILSSKKLLLSDSGFYLCATRWVSQAEQYFGPGTRLTVT.